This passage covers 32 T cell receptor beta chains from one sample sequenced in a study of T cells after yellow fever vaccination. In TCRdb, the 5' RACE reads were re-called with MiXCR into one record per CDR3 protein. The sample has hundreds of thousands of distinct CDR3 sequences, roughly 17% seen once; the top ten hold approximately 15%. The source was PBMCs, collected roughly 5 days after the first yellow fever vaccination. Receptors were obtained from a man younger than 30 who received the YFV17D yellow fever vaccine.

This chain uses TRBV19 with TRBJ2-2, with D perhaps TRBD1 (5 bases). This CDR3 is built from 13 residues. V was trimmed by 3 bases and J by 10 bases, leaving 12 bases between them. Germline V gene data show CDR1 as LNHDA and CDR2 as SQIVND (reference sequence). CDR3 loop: CASSIAPGQELFF. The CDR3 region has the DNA TGTGCCAGTAGTATCGCCCCAGGGCAGGAGCTGTTTTTT.

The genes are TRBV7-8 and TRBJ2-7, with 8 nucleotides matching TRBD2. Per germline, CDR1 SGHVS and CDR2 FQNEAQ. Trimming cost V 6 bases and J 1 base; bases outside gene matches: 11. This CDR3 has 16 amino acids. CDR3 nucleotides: TGTGCCAGCAGTTCATCCGGGAGGGGGAGATCCTACGAGCAGTACGTC. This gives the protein CASSSSGRGRSYEQYV.

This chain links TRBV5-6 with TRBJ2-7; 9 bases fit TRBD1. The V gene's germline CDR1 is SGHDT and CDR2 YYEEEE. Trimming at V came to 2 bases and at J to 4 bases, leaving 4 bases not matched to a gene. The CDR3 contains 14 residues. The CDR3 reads CASSLTGGFYEQYV. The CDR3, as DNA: TGTGCCAGCAGCTTAACAGGGGGCTTTTACGAGCAGTACGTC.

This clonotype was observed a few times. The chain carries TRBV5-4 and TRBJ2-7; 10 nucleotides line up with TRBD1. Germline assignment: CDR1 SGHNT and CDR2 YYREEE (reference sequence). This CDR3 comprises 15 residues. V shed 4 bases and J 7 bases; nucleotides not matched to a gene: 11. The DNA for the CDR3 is TGTGCCAGCAGCCTCCCGGGACAGGGGTTGACGGAGCAGTACTTC. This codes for CASSLPGQGLTEQYF.

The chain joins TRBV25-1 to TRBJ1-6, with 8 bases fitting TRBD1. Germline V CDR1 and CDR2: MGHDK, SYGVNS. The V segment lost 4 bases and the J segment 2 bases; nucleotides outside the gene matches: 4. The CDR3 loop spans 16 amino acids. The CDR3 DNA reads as TGTGCCAGCAGTGTAGCAGGGGGCGCCTATAATTCACCCCTCCACTTT. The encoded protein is CASSVAGGAYNSPLHF.

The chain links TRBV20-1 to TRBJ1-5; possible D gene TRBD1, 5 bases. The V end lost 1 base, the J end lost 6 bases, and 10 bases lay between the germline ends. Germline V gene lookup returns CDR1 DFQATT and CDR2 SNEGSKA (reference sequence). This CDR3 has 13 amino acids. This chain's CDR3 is CSARAGAGQPQHF. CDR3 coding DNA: TGCAGTGCTAGAGCCGGGGCAGGTCAGCCCCAGCATTTT.

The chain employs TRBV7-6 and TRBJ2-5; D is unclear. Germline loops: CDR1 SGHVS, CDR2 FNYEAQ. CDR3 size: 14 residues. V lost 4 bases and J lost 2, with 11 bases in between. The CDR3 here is CASSSYPPQETQYF. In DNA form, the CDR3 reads TGTGCCAGCAGCTCCTACCCCCCTCAAGAGACCCAGTACTTC.

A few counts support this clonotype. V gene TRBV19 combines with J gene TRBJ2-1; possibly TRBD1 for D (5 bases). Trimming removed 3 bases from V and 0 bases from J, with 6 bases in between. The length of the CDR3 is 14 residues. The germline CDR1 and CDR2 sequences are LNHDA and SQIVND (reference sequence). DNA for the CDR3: TGTGCCAGTAGTATTCAGGGCTCCTACAATGAGCAGTTCTTC. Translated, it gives CASSIQGSYNEQFF.

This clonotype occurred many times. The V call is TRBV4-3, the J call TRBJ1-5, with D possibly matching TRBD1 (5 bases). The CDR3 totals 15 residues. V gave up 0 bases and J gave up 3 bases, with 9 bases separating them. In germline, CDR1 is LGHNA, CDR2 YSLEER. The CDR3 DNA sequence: TGCGCCAGCAGCCAAGATGGGACGGTCAATCAGCCCCAGCATTTT. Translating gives CASSQDGTVNQPQHF.

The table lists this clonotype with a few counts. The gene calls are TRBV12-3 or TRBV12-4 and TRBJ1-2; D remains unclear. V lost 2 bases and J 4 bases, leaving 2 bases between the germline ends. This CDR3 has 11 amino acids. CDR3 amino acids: CASSLSYGYTF. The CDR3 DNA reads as TGTGCCAGCAGTTTATCCTATGGCTACACCTTC.

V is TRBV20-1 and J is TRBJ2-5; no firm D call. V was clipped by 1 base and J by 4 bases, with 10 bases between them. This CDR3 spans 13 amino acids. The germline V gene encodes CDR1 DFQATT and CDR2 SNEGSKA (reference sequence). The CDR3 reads CSARARVTETQYF. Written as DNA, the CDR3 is TGCAGTGCTAGAGCGCGAGTGACAGAGACCCAGTACTTC.

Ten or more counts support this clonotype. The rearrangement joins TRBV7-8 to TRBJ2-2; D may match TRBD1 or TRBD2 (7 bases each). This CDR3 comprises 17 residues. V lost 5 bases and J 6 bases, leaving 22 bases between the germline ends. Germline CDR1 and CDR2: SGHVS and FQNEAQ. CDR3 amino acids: CASSLRRQGGFSGELFF. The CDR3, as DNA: TGTGCCAGCAGCCTTAGGCGGCAGGGGGGGTTTTCCGGGGAGCTGTTTTTT.

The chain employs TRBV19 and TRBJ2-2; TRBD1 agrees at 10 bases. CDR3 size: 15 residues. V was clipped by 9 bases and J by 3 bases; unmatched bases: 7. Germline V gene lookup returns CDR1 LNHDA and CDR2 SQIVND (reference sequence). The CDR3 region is CASTAGQGYTGELFF. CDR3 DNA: TGTGCCAGCACCGCGGGACAGGGGTACACCGGGGAGCTGTTTTTT.

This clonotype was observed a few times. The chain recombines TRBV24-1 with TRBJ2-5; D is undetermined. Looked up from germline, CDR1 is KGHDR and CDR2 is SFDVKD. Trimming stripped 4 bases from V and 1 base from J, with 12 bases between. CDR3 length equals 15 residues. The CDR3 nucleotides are TGTGCCACCAGTGACCCCGACAAGGTCCAAGAGACCCAGTACTTC. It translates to CATSDPDKVQETQYF.

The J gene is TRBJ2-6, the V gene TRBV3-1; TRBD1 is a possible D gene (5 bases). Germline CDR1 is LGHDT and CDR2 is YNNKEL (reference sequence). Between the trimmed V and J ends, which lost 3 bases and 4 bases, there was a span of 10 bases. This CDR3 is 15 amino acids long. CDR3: CASSHRGKGANVLTF. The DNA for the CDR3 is TGTGCCAGCAGCCATAGGGGAAAGGGGGCCAACGTCCTGACTTTC.

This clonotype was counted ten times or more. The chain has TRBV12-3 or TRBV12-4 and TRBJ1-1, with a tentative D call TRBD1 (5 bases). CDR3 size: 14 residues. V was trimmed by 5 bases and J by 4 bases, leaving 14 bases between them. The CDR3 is CASSRGPGSTEAFF. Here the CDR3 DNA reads TGTGCCAGCAGTCGGGGACCGGGTAGCACTGAAGCTTTCTTT.

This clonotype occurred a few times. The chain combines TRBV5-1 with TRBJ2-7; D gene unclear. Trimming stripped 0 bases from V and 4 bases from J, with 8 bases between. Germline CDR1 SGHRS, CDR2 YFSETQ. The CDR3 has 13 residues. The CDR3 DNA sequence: TGCGCCAGCAGCTTGGCCAGTAGGTACGAGCAGTACTTC. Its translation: CASSLASRYEQYF. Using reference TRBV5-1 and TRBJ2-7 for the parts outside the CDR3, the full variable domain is KAGVTQTPRYLIKTRGQQVTLSCSPISGHRSVSWYQQTPGQGLQFLFEYFSETQRNKGNFPGRFSGRQFSNSRSEMNVSTLELGDSALYLCASSLASRYEQYFGPGTRLTVT.

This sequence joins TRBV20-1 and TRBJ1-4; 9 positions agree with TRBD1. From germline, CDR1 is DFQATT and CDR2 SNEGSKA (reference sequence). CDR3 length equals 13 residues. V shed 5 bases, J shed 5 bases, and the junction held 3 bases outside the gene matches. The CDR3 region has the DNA TGCAGTGCTCCAGACAGGGGGAATGAAAAACTGTTTTTT. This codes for CSAPDRGNEKLFF.

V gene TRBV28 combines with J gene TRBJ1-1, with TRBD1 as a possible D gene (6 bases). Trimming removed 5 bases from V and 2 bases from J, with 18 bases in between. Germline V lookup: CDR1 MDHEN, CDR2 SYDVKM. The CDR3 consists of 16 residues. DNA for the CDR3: TGTGCCAGCAGTATAGGGGGTATGTGGGGAAACACTGAAGCTTTCTTT. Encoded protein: CASSIGGMWGNTEAFF.

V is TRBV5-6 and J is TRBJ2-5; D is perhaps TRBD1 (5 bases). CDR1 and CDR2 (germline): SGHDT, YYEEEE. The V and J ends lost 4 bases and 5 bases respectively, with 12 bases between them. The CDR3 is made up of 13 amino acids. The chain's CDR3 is CASSRAGHETQYF. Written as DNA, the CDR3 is TGTGCCAGCAGCCGGGCAGGACACGAGACCCAGTACTTC.

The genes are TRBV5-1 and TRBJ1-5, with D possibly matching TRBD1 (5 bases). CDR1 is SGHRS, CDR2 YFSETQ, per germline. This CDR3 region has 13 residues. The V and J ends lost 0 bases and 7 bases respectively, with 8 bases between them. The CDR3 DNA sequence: TGCGCCAGCAGCTTGGCAGGGCTACAGCCCCAGCATTTT. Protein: CASSLAGLQPQHF.

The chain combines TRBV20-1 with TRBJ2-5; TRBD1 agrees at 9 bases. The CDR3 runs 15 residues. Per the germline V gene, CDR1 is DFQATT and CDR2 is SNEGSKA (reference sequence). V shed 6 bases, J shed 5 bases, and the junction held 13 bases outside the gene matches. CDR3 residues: CSADYRGLSQETQYF. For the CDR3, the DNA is TGCAGTGCGGACTACAGGGGGCTTTCGCAGGAGACCCAGTACTTC.

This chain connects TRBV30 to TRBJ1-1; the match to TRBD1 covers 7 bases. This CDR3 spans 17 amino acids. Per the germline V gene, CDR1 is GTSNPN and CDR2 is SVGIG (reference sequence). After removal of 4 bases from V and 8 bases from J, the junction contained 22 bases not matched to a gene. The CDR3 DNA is TGTGCCTGGATCTGGGGAATCACGAAGACAGGGTCGGAGGAAGCTTTCTTT. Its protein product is CAWIWGITKTGSEEAFF.

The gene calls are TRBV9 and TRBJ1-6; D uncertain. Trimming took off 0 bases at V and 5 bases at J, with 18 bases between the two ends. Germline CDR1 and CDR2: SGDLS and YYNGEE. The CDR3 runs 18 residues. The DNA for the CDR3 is TGTGCCAGCAGCGTAGGCCCGGGCGCGGGTTTCCATAATTCACCCCTCCACTTT. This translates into CASSVGPGAGFHNSPLHF.

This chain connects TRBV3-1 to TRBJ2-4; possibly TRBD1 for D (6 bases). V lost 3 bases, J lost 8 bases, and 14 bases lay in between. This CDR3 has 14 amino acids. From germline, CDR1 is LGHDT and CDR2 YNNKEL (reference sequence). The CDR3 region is CASSQTQGQYIQYF. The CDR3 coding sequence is TGTGCCAGCAGCCAGACACAGGGTCAGTACATTCAGTACTTC.

CDR3 sequence (DNA): TGTGCCAGCAGAGAAGAAGGAACAGGGGCTGGAAACACCATATATTTT. Translating gives CASREEGTGAGNTIYF. This chain links TRBV7-2 with TRBJ1-3; 7 nucleotides line up with TRBD1. V lost 6 bases and J lost 2; bases outside the gene matches: 10. The germline gives CDR1 SGHTA, CDR2 FQGNSA. CDR3 length: 16 amino acids. The whole variable domain, filled in from reference TRBV7-2 and TRBJ1-3, reads GAGVSQSPSNKVTEKGKDVELRCDPISGHTALYWYRQSLGQGLEFLIYFQGNSAPDKSGLPSDRFSAERTGGSVSTLTIQRTQQEDSAVYLCASREEGTGAGNTIYFGEGSWLTVV.

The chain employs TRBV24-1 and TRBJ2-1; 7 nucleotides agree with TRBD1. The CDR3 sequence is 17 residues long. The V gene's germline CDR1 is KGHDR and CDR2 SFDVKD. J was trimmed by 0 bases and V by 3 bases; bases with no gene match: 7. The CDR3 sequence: CATSDRRGTNSYNEQFF. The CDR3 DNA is TGTGCCACCAGTGATCGCAGGGGGACCAACTCCTACAATGAGCAGTTCTTC.

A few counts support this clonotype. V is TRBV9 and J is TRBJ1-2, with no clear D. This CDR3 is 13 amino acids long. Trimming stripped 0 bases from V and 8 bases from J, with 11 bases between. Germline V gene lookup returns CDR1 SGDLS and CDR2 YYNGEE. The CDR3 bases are TGTGCCAGCAGCGTAGTGCCGCGAGGCGGCTACACCTTC. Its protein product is CASSVVPRGGYTF.

CDR3 protein: CATSEGSVGGETQYF. The CDR3 region has the DNA TGTGCCACCAGTGAAGGTTCCGTGGGGGGGGAGACCCAGTACTTC. The chain recombines TRBV24-1 with TRBJ2-5; 7 bases fit TRBD2. With V trimmed by 4 bases and J by 5 bases, 9 bases remained unmatched. This CDR3 spans 15 amino acids. CDR1 is KGHDR and CDR2 is SFDVKD in the germline V gene.

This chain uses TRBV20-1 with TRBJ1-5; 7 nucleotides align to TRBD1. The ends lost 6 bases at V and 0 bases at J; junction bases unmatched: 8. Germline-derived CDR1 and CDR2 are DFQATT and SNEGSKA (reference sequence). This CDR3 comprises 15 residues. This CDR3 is CSATRQGNSNQPQHF. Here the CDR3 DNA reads TGCAGTGCCACTAGACAGGGCAATAGCAATCAGCCCCAGCATTTT.

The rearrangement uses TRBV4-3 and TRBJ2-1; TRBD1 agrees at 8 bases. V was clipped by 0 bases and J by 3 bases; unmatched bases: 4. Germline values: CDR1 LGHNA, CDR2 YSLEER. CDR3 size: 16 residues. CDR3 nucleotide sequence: TGCGCCAGCAGCCAAGATGCAGGGGGCGACTACAATGAGCAGTTCTTC. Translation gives CASSQDAGGDYNEQFF.

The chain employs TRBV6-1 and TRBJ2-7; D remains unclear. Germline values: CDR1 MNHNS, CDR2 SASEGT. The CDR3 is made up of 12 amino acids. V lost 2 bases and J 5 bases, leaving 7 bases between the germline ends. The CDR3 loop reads CASSERGNEQYF. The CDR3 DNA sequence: TGTGCCAGCAGTGAAAGAGGAAACGAGCAGTACTTC.